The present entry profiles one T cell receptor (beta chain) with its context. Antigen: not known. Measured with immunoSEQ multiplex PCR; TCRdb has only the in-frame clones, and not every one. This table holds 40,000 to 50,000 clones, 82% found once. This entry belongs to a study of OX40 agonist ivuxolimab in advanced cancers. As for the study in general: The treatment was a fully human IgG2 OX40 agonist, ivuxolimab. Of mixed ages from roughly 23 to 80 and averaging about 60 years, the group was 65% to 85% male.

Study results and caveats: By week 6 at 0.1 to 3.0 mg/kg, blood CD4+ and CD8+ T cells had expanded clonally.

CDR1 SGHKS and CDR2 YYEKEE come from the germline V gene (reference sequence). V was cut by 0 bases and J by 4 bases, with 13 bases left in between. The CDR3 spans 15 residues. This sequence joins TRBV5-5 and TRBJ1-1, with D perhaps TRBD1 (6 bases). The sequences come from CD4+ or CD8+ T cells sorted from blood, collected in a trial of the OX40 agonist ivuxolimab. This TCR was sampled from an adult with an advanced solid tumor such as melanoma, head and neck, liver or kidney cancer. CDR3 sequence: CASSLGQAGSTEAFF. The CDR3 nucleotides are TGTGCCAGCAGCTTGGGACAGGCGGGGAGCACTGAAGCTTTCTTT.